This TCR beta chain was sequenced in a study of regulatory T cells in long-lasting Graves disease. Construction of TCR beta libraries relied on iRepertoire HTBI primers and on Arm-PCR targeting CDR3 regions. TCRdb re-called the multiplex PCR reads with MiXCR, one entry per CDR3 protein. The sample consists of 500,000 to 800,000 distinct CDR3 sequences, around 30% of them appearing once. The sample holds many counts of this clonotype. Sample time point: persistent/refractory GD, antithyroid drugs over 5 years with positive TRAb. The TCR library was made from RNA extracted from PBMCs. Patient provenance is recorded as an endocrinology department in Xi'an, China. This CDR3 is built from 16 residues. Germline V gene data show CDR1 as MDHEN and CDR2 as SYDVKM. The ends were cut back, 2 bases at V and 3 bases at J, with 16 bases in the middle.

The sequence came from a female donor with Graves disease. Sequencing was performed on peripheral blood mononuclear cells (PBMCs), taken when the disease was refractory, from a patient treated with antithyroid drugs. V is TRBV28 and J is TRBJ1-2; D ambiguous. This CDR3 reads CASSLGGIGVYYGYTF. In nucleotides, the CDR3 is TGTGCCAGCAGTTTAGGAGGGATTGGGGTATACTATGGCTACACCTTC.